The T cell receptor (beta chain) described here comes from a study of OX40 agonist ivuxolimab in advanced cancers. Whole-study context: The study treated patients with ivuxolimab, an agonistic anti-OX40 (CD134) antibody. Three patients had partial responses: one hepatocellular carcinoma, two cutaneous melanoma.

This table comes from immunoSEQ multiplex PCR, and its TCRdb copy is limited to in-frame clones, with some not included. The table has 30,000 to 35,000 clones, around 83% seen once. Findings and caveats of the study: Among expanded peripheral T cells, antigen specificity went undetermined.

On this clone itself: Its target is not known.

The CDR3 is 14 amino acids. V was trimmed by 1 base and J by 2 bases, leaving 8 bases between them. Germline CDR1 is SEHNR and CDR2 is FQNEAQ (reference sequence). The sample here was CD4+ or CD8+ T cells sorted from blood, taken in a trial of the OX40 agonist ivuxolimab. The receptor comes from an adult with an advanced solid tumor such as melanoma, head and neck, liver or kidney cancer. The rearrangement links TRBV7-9 to TRBJ1-2; D is perhaps TRBD1 (6 bases). This CDR3 is CASSLDGGNYGYTF. CDR3 bases: TGTGCCAGCAGCTTAGACGGGGGCAACTATGGCTACACCTTC.